Below are 28 T cell receptor beta chains sequenced from a single sample in a study of T cell changes during pregnancy in multiple sclerosis. Profiled with immunoSEQ multiplex PCR; TCRdb holds only in-frame clones, not every one. In the table there are about 49,000 clones, 90% of which are singletons. The sequenced sample was peripheral blood, obtained after pregnancy. Receptors were obtained from a female donor in good health, enrolled as a control in a pregnancy study.

This chain links TRBV5-1 with TRBJ2-1, with 7 bases fitting TRBD2. The length of the CDR3 is 12 residues. J was trimmed by 7 bases and V by 6 bases; bases with no gene match: 4. CDR1 is SGHRS and CDR2 is YFSETQ in the germline V gene. The CDR3 DNA follows: TGCGCCAGCACCCATAGCGGGAATGAGCAGTTCTTC. As protein: CASTHSGNEQFF.

The chain combines TRBV6-5 with TRBJ2-2; TRBD2 matches 7 bases. V lost 4 bases to trimming and J lost 1 base; unmatched junction nucleotides: 3. Per the germline V gene, CDR1 is MNHEY and CDR2 is SVGAGI. CDR3 length: 15 amino acids. Here the CDR3 reads CASSSGGENTGELFF. CDR3 DNA sequence: TGTGCCAGCAGTTCGGGGGGTGAGAACACCGGGGAGCTGTTTTTT.

The chain employs TRBV5-8 and TRBJ2-7, with a tentative D call TRBD1 (5 bases). V shed 0 bases and J shed 1 base, with 5 bases lying between them. The CDR3 sequence is 13 residues long. CDR1 is SGHTS and CDR2 is YDEGEE in the germline V gene. CDR3 protein: CASSLGQSYEQYF. DNA for the CDR3: TGTGCCAGCAGCTTGGGACAGTCCTACGAGCAGTACTTC.

The V and J genes are TRBV4-1 and TRBJ1-2; 9 bases align to TRBD1. CDR1 and CDR2 from the germline V gene are MGHRA and YSYEKL. CDR3 length: 21 residues. Losses at the gene ends were 3 bases for V and 1 base for J; bases not matched to a gene: 21. The CDR3 loop is CASSHRIPGQGARGLNYGYTF. The CDR3 nucleotides are TGCGCCAGCAGCCACCGAATCCCGGGACAGGGAGCGAGGGGGCTTAACTATGGCTACACCTTC.

This clone was counted a few times. V usage is TRBV5-1 and J usage is TRBJ1-1; 7 positions match TRBD1. The V and J ends lost 4 bases and 0 bases, in that order; junction bases with no gene match: 3. This CDR3 has 14 residues. Per the germline V gene, CDR1 is SGHRS and CDR2 is YFSETQ. The CDR3 DNA sequence: TGCGCCAGCAGCAGGGGACAGTTGAACACTGAAGCTTTCTTT. It encodes CASSRGQLNTEAFF.

This clone came up a few times. The chain combines TRBV5-1 with TRBJ1-1; 10 bases match TRBD1. V lost 4 bases to trimming and J lost 5 bases; unmatched junction nucleotides: 11. Looked up from germline, CDR1 is SGHRS and CDR2 is YFSETQ. This CDR3 region has 16 residues. The CDR3 sequence is CASSQRDRGIGTEAFF. The CDR3, as DNA: TGCGCCAGCAGCCAAAGGGACAGGGGAATCGGGACTGAAGCTTTCTTT.

The chain has TRBV5-1 and TRBJ2-3; D might be TRBD1 (5 bases). CDR1 is SGHRS and CDR2 is YFSETQ in the germline V gene. The CDR3 consists of 15 residues. The V end was cut by 4 bases, the J end by 6 bases, with 18 bases between. The CDR3 DNA reads as TGCGCCAGCAGCCACTTAGGTCCTCCAGGGGATACGCAGTATTTT. It encodes CASSHLGPPGDTQYF.

A few counts support this clone. V is TRBV19 and J is TRBJ1-5; D gene ambiguous. This CDR3 region has 13 residues. With 4 bases removed from V and 4 bases from J, the gap between germline ends came to 8 bases. CDR1 is LNHDA and CDR2 is SQIVND in the germline V gene (reference sequence). In DNA form, the CDR3 reads TGTGCCAGTAGTACCCCCGGGAATCAGCCCCAGCATTTT. This translates into CASSTPGNQPQHF. The variable domain in full, completed from reference TRBV19 and TRBJ1-5, reads DGGITQSPKYLFRKEGQNVTLSCEQNLNHDAMYWYRQDPGQGLRLIYYSQIVNDFQKGDIAEGYSVSREKKESFPLTVTSAQKNPTAFYLCASSTPGNQPQHFGDGTRLSIL.

This clone was recorded once. The gene calls are TRBV15 and TRBJ1-2, with D perhaps TRBD1 (5 bases). The CDR3 extends over 12 amino acids. The germline CDR1 and CDR2 sequences are LNHNV and YYDKDF (reference sequence). V gave up 5 bases and J gave up 6 bases, with 10 bases separating them. The DNA for the CDR3 is TGTGCCACCAGCGGTCAGGGCGATGGCTACACCTTC. Translated, it gives CATSGQGDGYTF. The full variable domain, its missing parts supplied by reference TRBV15 and TRBJ1-2, is DAMVIQNPRYQVTQFGKPVTLSCSQTLNHNVMYWYQQKSSQAPKLLFHYYDKDFNNEADTPDNFQSRRPNTSFCFLDIRSPGLGDTAMYLCATSGQGDGYTFGSGTRLTVV.

This clone was seen a single time. The rearrangement links TRBV7-6 to TRBJ2-2; 8 nucleotides align to TRBD2. This CDR3 region has 16 residues. Germline V gene sequence: CDR1 SGHVS, CDR2 FNYEAQ. V was pared by 5 bases and J by 5 bases, with 10 bases of the junction left unmatched. DNA of the CDR3: TGTGCCAGCAGCATTACTAGCGGCGTAATTACCGGGGAGCTGTTTTTT. The encoded protein is CASSITSGVITGELFF.

V and J are TRBV6-5 and TRBJ1-2, with D possibly TRBD1 on 6 matching bases. V gave up 5 bases and J gave up 8 bases, with 15 bases separating them. This CDR3 contains 13 residues. CDR1 is MNHEY and CDR2 is SVGAGI in the germline V gene. CDR3 sequence (DNA): TGTGCCAGCAGTAAGACAGGTGCAAGAGGCTACACCTTC. Translating gives CASSKTGARGYTF.

The rearrangement links TRBV2 to TRBJ1-5, with D possibly being TRBD1 (6 bases). CDR3 size: 15 residues. Per germline, CDR1 SNHLY and CDR2 FYNNEI. Between the trimmed V and J ends, which lost 5 bases and 0 bases, there was a span of 11 bases. CDR3 coding DNA: TGTGCCAGCAGTACAGAGGGGGTTAGCAATCAGCCCCAGCATTTT. As protein: CASSTEGVSNQPQHF.

The chain has TRBV10-2 and TRBJ1-5, with D possibly TRBD1 on 5 matching bases. The germline V gene encodes CDR1 WSHSY and CDR2 SAAADI. V was pared by 0 bases and J by 1 base, with 13 bases between. The CDR3 is 17 amino acids. The CDR3 is CASSESLSGGSNQPQHF. Here the CDR3 DNA reads TGCGCCAGCAGTGAGTCGCTCTCGGGGGGGAGCAATCAGCCCCAGCATTTT.

The rearrangement joins TRBV7-2 to TRBJ1-2; perhaps TRBD1 as D (5 bases). CDR1 is SGHTA and CDR2 is FQGNSA in the germline V gene. The CDR3 consists of 13 residues. V was trimmed by 5 bases and J by 8 bases, leaving 15 bases between them. CDR3 coding DNA: TGTGCCAGCAGCCGGGACTTCGGTGACGGCTACACCTTC. As protein: CASSRDFGDGYTF.

The table lists this clone with a count of one. The J gene is TRBJ2-5, the V gene TRBV2; possible D gene TRBD1, 6 bases. The CDR3 consists of 14 residues. Per the germline V gene, CDR1 is SNHLY and CDR2 is FYNNEI. The V and J ends lost 7 bases and 5 bases respectively, with 17 bases between them. The CDR3 here is CASTQRGTPETQYF. The CDR3 DNA reads TGTGCCAGCACTCAGAGGGGGACCCCGGAGACCCAGTACTTC.

The chain employs TRBV10-3 and TRBJ2-5; a weak D match, TRBD2 (6 bases). CDR3 length equals 16 residues. Germline loops: CDR1 ENHRY, CDR2 SYGVKD. V lost 1 base, J lost 1 base, and 13 bases lay in between. CDR3 loop: CAISEFVGGSQETQYF. The CDR3 coding sequence is TGTGCCATCAGTGAGTTCGTAGGAGGGAGCCAAGAGACCCAGTACTTC.

This chain connects TRBV6-5 to TRBJ2-2, with 8 bases fitting TRBD2. Germline assignment: CDR1 MNHEY and CDR2 SVGAGI. The length of the CDR3 is 16 residues. Germline trimming cut 2 bases from V and 3 bases from J; bases unmatched to any gene: 5. CDR3 loop: CASSYQSGSDTGELFF. The CDR3, as DNA: TGTGCCAGCAGTTACCAAAGCGGGAGTGACACCGGGGAGCTGTTTTTT.

The chain combines TRBV5-4 with TRBJ2-5, with 14 bases aligning to TRBD2. Germline CDR1 SGHNT, CDR2 YYREEE (reference sequence). V was clipped by 4 bases and J by 2 bases; unmatched bases: 10. CDR3 length equals 18 residues. In nucleotides, the CDR3 is TGTGCCAGCAGCAAAACCGGGACTAGCGGGGGCCGACAAGAGACCCAGTACTTC. Amino acid sequence: CASSKTGTSGGRQETQYF.

The V call is TRBV6-6, the J call TRBJ2-7, with 8 bases aligning to TRBD1. This CDR3 is 14 amino acids long. Trimming removed 4 bases from V and 6 bases from J; junction bases left unmatched: 8. Germline V gene sequence: CDR1 MNHNY, CDR2 SVGAGI (reference sequence). As DNA, the CDR3 is TGTGCCAGCAGTTCGACAGGGGAGCAGAGCGAGCAGTACTTC. It specifies CASSSTGEQSEQYF.

The chain carries TRBV28 and TRBJ2-7, with D possibly TRBD2 on 6 matching bases. Germline V CDR1 and CDR2: MDHEN, SYDVKM. CDR3 size: 12 residues. Trimming cost V 3 bases and J 6 bases, with 9 bases left between them. CDR3 amino acids: CASSFGGIEQYF. CDR3 DNA sequence: TGTGCCAGCAGTTTTGGAGGGATCGAGCAGTACTTC.

J is TRBJ1-2 and V is TRBV13; D uncertain. The CDR3 has 13 residues. Looked up from germline, CDR1 is PRHDT and CDR2 is FYEKMQ (reference sequence). The germline V and J ends were trimmed by 4 bases and 2 bases, with 8 bases remaining between them. The CDR3 sequence is CASSSRRNYGYTF. As DNA, the CDR3 is TGTGCCAGCAGCTCCCGCCGGAACTATGGCTACACCTTC.

The rearrangement links TRBV7-2 to TRBJ2-7, with D possibly being TRBD2 (6 bases). Looked up from germline, CDR1 is SGHTA and CDR2 is FQGNSA. This CDR3 region has 15 residues. V dropped 0 bases and J dropped 3 bases, with 12 bases sitting between them. The CDR3 DNA is TGTGCCAGCAGCTTAGCGCCGGGGGAACTCTACGAGCAGTACTTC. Protein sequence: CASSLAPGELYEQYF.

The chain carries TRBV28 and TRBJ1-1, with D possibly matching TRBD1 (6 bases). Trimming cost V 7 bases and J 0 bases, with 18 bases left between them. The CDR3 consists of 16 residues. Germline values: CDR1 MDHEN, CDR2 SYDVKM. The CDR3 nucleotides read TGTGCCAGCATCCCCGTAGGGACAATCATGAACACTGAAGCTTTCTTT. This sequence encodes CASIPVGTIMNTEAFF.

The V gene is TRBV7-3, the J gene TRBJ2-2; D not certain. Trimming shortened V by 4 bases and J by 7 bases, and 10 bases separated the two germline ends. Germline-derived CDR1 and CDR2 are SGHTA and FQGTGA. The CDR3 has 13 residues. The CDR3 DNA reads TGTGCCAGCAGCTCAACCCCCGTCGGGGAGCTGTTTTTT. It encodes CASSSTPVGELFF.

This clone was counted a few times. This rearrangement joins TRBV6-5 to TRBJ2-7, with 9 bases lining up with TRBD1. Germline trimming cut 8 bases from V and 2 bases from J; bases unmatched to any gene: 1. Looked up from germline, CDR1 is MNHEY and CDR2 is SVGAGI. The length of the CDR3 is 12 residues. The CDR3 here is CASGTGTYEQYF. In nucleotides, the CDR3 is TGTGCCAGCGGGACAGGGACCTACGAGCAGTACTTC.

V is TRBV28 and J is TRBJ1-2, with 8 positions matching TRBD1. The CDR3 covers 16 residues. CDR1 and CDR2 (germline): MDHEN, SYDVKM. V shed 7 bases and J 3 bases; nucleotides not matched to a gene: 13. This CDR3 reads CASMEVIAQGDYGYTF. The CDR3 region has the DNA TGTGCCAGCATGGAGGTTATAGCACAGGGGGACTATGGCTACACCTTC.

The chain uses TRBV18 and TRBJ2-5, with D tentatively TRBD1 (6 bases). The germline CDR1 and CDR2 sequences are KGHSH and LQKENI. V lost 3 bases, J lost 4 bases, and 9 bases lay in between. The CDR3 consists of 13 residues. In nucleotides, the CDR3 is TGTGCCAGCTCACCCGGGACAAGAGAGACCCAGTACTTC. It encodes CASSPGTRETQYF.

This clone is deemed medium-sized (0.01 to 0.1%). The chain has TRBV5-6 and TRBJ1-1; no reliable D call. This CDR3 region has 13 residues. Trimming pared 3 bases from V and 3 bases from J, leaving 9 bases between. Per germline, CDR1 SGHDT and CDR2 YYEEEE. CDR3 nucleotides: TGTGCCAGCAGCTCCGACTCCCACACTGAAGCTTTCTTT. Translated: CASSSDSHTEAFF.